Listed below are T cell receptor beta chains from one sample, sequenced in a study of cytomegalovirus exposure and HLA in healthy donors. Only in-frame clones appear in the TCRdb table, and some are missing; sequencing was by immunoSEQ multiplex PCR. The profile covers about 120,000 clones, with 88% appearing a single time and about 1.8% taken by the ten largest. Sequenced: PBMCs. The receptors shown here come from a man between 18 and 35 years old in good health and CMV-seronegative. Each CDR3 is given with its conserved first and last residue. The D gene is left open where the match is weak. Clone sizes are given selectively: once, few, many, or a class where the clone is expanded.

D gene | J gene | V gene | clone size | CDR3 protein | CDR3 DNA
TRBD2 | TRBJ2-5 | TRBV5-6 | . | CASSLVIPGLGETQYF | TGTGCCAGCAGCTTGGTAATTCCGGGACTAGGAGAGACCCAGTACTTC
. | TRBJ2-5 | TRBV19 | many | CASSLDKISETQYF | TGTGCCAGTAGCCTGGACAAAATCTCGGAGACCCAGTACTTC
. | TRBJ1-1 | TRBV6-5 | . | CASSVQVPKNTEAFF | TGTGCCAGCAGTGTACAGGTCCCCAAAAACACTGAAGCTTTCTTT
. | TRBJ1-6 | TRBV27 | few | CASSLGAGDSPLHF | TGTGCCAGCAGTTTGGGTGCAGGGGATTCACCCCTCCACTTT
TRBD1 | TRBJ1-1 | TRBV5-4 | . | CASTRGQENTEAFF | TGTGCCAGCACCCGGGGACAGGAGAACACTGAAGCTTTCTTT
. | TRBJ2-6 | TRBV6-5 | . | CASADLSSGANVLTF | TGTGCCAGCGCGGACTTAAGCTCTGGGGCCAACGTCCTGACTTTC
TRBD1 | TRBJ1-1 | TRBV19 | . | CASSIQNRGSTEAFF | TGTGCCAGTAGTATCCAAAACAGGGGTAGCACTGAAGCTTTCTTT
. | TRBJ2-5 | TRBV27 | . | CASSLSRSVAATTQYF | TGTGCCAGCAGTTTATCGAGGTCGGTAGCGGCCACCACCCAGTACTTC
. | TRBJ2-7 | TRBV5-1 | . | CASSPGHLYEQYF | TGCGCCAGCAGCCCGGGACATCTATACGAGCAGTACTTC
. | TRBJ2-7 | TRBV27 | few | CASSYLGDQQYF | TGTGCCAGCAGTTATCTCGGGGATCAGCAGTACTTC
TRBD1 | TRBJ2-2 | TRBV11-2 | once | CASAGTGGTGELFF | TGTGCCAGCGCCGGGACAGGGGGCACCGGGGAGCTGTTTTTT
. | TRBJ1-2 | TRBV30 | . | CAWSVDRDYGYTF | TGTGCCTGGAGTGTAGACAGAGACTATGGCTACACCTTC
TRBD2 | TRBJ2-1 | TRBV4-1 | . | CASSLAGAGNEQFF | TGCGCCAGCTCCCTAGCGGGAGCGGGTAATGAGCAGTTCTTC
. | TRBJ1-6 | TRBV10-3 | . | CAISGKRENNSPLHF | TGTGCCATCAGTGGCAAGCGGGAGAATAATTCACCCCTCCACTTT
. | TRBJ2-7 | TRBV6-5 | . | CASSYSRGSYEQYF | TGTGCCAGCAGTTACTCCCGGGGATCCTACGAGCAGTACTTC
TRBD2 | TRBJ2-1 | TRBV5-1 | . | CASSNRSGALYNEQFF | TGCGCCAGCAGCAACCGTAGCGGGGCTCTCTACAATGAGCAGTTCTTC
TRBD1 | TRBJ1-1 | TRBV18 | . | CASSPFTGTGGLNTEAFF | TGTGCCAGCTCACCTTTCACCGGGACAGGGGGCTTGAACACTGAAGCTTTCTTT
TRBD2 | TRBJ2-3 | TRBV4-1 | . | CASSQDLAGGTDTQYF | TGCGCCAGCAGCCAAGATCTAGCGGGAGGTACAGATACGCAGTATTTT
. | TRBJ2-3 | TRBV2 | . | CASSAWGRDTQYF | TGTGCCAGCAGTGCCTGGGGGAGGGATACGCAGTATTTT
TRBD1 | TRBJ1-2 | TRBV2 | . | CASGVAGGVYGYTF | TGTGCCAGCGGGGTGGCAGGGGGCGTCTATGGCTACACCTTC
. | TRBJ1-2 | TRBV30 | . | CAWSVSPGAGGYTF | TGTGCCTGGAGTGTCTCGCCAGGGGCTGGCGGCTACACCTTC
. | TRBJ2-1 | TRBV2 | . | CASSDYSLINEQFF | TGTGCCAGCAGTGATTATTCACTAATCAATGAGCAGTTCTTC
TRBD1 | TRBJ1-2 | TRBV2 | . | CASSEGQGLYGYTF | TGTGCCAGCAGTGAAGGACAGGGCCTCTATGGCTACACCTTC
. | TRBJ2-4 | TRBV19 | . | CATAGGREIAKNIQYF | TGTGCCACCGCCGGGGGGCGGGAAATAGCCAAAAACATTCAGTACTTC
TRBD2 | TRBJ2-3 | TRBV2 | . | CASSDWLAGEVDTQYF | TGTGCCAGCAGTGATTGGCTAGCGGGAGAGGTGGATACGCAGTATTTT
TRBD1 | TRBJ2-7 | TRBV28 | . | CASSFPDRVGSYEQYF | TGTGCCAGCAGTTTTCCGGACAGGGTGGGTTCCTACGAGCAGTACTTC
. | TRBJ2-7 | TRBV27 | . | CATSPETPPEQYF | TGTGCCACATCGCCGGAGACCCCTCCCGAGCAGTACTTC
TRBD1 | TRBJ2-2 | TRBV9 | . | CASSAEPGQGQTGELFF | TGTGCCAGCAGCGCAGAACCGGGACAGGGCCAAACCGGGGAGCTGTTTTTT
TRBD1 | TRBJ2-1 | TRBV5-6 | once | CASRPDRDNEQFF | TGTGCCAGCAGACCAGACAGGGACAATGAGCAGTTCTTC
. | TRBJ2-7 | TRBV20-1 | . | CSASNSYEQYF | TGCAGTGCTAGTAATTCCTACGAGCAGTACTTC
. | TRBJ2-2 | TRBV19 | . | CASKLTGELFF | TGTGCCAGTAAACTCACCGGGGAGCTGTTTTTT
TRBD2 | TRBJ2-3 | TRBV10-3 | . | CAISRAGGDLFSTDTQYF | TGTGCCATCAGTCGTGCGGGGGGAGACCTATTTAGCACAGATACGCAGTATTTT
TRBD1 | TRBJ2-1 | TRBV18 | . | CASSPGTGGDEQFF | TGTGCCAGCTCACCGGGGACAGGGGGGGATGAGCAGTTCTTC
. | TRBJ2-7 | TRBV5-8 | . | CASSRPGLRESSYEQYF | TGTGCCAGCAGCCGACCTGGTTTGCGGGAAAGCTCCTACGAGCAGTACTTC
TRBD1 | TRBJ1-2 | TRBV15 | . | CATSSFHRAGTGKGYTF | TGTGCCACCAGCAGTTTTCATCGTGCCGGGACAGGGAAGGGCTACACCTTC
TRBD1 | TRBJ1-5 | TRBV10-3 | few | CAPQGASNQPQHF | TGTGCCCCACAGGGGGCAAGCAATCAGCCCCAGCATTTT
. | TRBJ1-2 | TRBV7-9 | . | CASSLGVYVREDGYTF | TGTGCCAGCAGCTTAGGAGTTTACGTCCGGGAGGATGGCTACACCTTC
. | TRBJ2-1 | TRBV9 | . | CASSVGQVFPYNEQFF | TGTGCCAGCAGCGTGGGGCAGGTTTTCCCCTACAATGAGCAGTTCTTC
TRBD2 | TRBJ2-1 | TRBV5-1 | . | CASKKTSGSSYNEQFF | TGCGCCAGCAAAAAGACTAGCGGAAGCTCCTACAATGAGCAGTTCTTC
TRBD2 | TRBJ2-7 | TRBV9 | . | CASSVAVLAGSYEQYF | TGTGCCAGCAGCGTAGCTGTACTAGCGGGAAGCTACGAGCAGTACTTC
. | TRBJ2-2 | TRBV27 | . | CASRTAYDTGELFF | TGTGCCAGCAGGACAGCCTATGACACCGGGGAGCTGTTTTTT
TRBD1 | TRBJ1-3 | TRBV7-2 | . | CASSLRTGHSGNTIYF | TGTGCCAGCAGCCTAAGGACAGGGCACTCTGGAAACACCATATATTTT
. | TRBJ2-3 | TRBV15 | . | CATSSDVYSLYSSSSTDTQYF | TGTGCCACCAGCAGTGATGTATACAGCTTATATTCGTCCTCTAGCACAGATACGCAGTATTTT
. | TRBJ1-5 | TRBV28 | . | CAGARYENQPQHF | TGTGCAGGAGCGCGTTATGAGAATCAGCCCCAGCATTTT
. | TRBJ2-7 | TRBV13 | . | CASSFIAGNVYEQYF | TGTGCCAGCAGCTTTATTGCAGGGAATGTCTACGAGCAGTACTTC
. | TRBJ1-5 | TRBV19 | once | CASSVVRETSQPQHF | TGTGCCAGTAGTGTCGTTCGGGAAACGAGTCAGCCCCAGCATTTT
. | TRBJ1-5 | TRBV30 | . | CAWNDRDNQPQHF | TGTGCCTGGAACGACAGAGACAATCAGCCCCAGCATTTT
TRBD1 | TRBJ2-5 | TRBV27 | once | CASSFKTGVTQYF | TGTGCCAGCAGTTTCAAGACAGGGGTGACCCAGTACTTC
. | TRBJ1-1 | TRBV5-1 | . | CASSPPTGTTNTEAFF | TGCGCCAGCAGCCCACCGACCGGGACAACGAACACTGAAGCTTTCTTT
. | TRBJ2-1 | TRBV6-1 | . | CASRLRGTAADEQFF | TGTGCCAGCAGACTCCGGGGGACTGCCGCCGATGAGCAGTTCTTC
TRBD2 | TRBJ2-5 | TRBV6-1 | . | CASSRGLADQTQYF | TGTGCCAGCAGTAGAGGACTAGCCGATCAGACCCAGTACTTC
TRBD1 | TRBJ1-2 | TRBV4-3 | . | CASSRDSSTYGYTF | TGCGCCAGCAGCCGGGACAGTTCAACCTATGGCTACACCTTC
TRBD2 | TRBJ2-7 | TRBV27 | . | CASSMGLAGAREQYF | TGTGCCAGCAGTATGGGACTAGCGGGAGCAAGAGAGCAGTACTTC